The source of this T cell receptor (beta chain) is a study of cytomegalovirus exposure and HLA in healthy donors. Study results and caveats: Differences between HLA loci emerged in a later analysis of TCR association rates, with DRB1 most and HLA-C fewest.

Comments on this clone: As yet, its antigen is unknown.

The CDR3 is made up of 15 amino acids. Germline V lookup: CDR1 MDHEN, CDR2 SYDVKM. Unmatched junction bases numbered 6, after V lost 4 bases and J lost 2 bases. Researchers ran the PCR with 60 Vbeta and 13 Jbeta primers. Repertoires were generated with immunoSEQ multiplex PCR, while TCRdb's copy carries only in-frame clones and drops some. This sample carries about 170,000 clones, roughly 85% of them seen once, and the ten largest clones take roughly 1.5%. V and J are TRBV28 and TRBJ1-2; 8 positions agree with TRBD1. The sequencing input was PBMCs. This TCR was recovered from a male donor in good health and CMV-seronegative. CDR3 in amino acids: CASSSQGAYNYGYTF. The CDR3 bases are TGTGCCAGCAGTTCTCAGGGGGCATACAACTATGGCTACACCTTC.